This T cell receptor beta chain originates from a study of beta chain features in type 1 diabetes. The study, taken as a whole, reports: Sampled from patients, naive, central memory and Treg TCRB repertoires appeared more similar than those sampled from healthy donors. When Type 1 diabetes patients were examined, their TCRB CDR3s proved moderately but significantly shorter in all four CD4+ subsets.

Between the trimmed V and J ends, which lost 6 bases and 2 bases, there was a span of 16 bases. The CDR3 is 16 amino acids. The germline V gene encodes CDR1 MNHNY and CDR2 SVGAGI (reference sequence). Since all of the isolated RNA was reverse transcribed, expressed TCRB transcripts were what got sequenced. Sequencing used immunoSEQ multiplex PCR; TCRdb keeps in-frame clones, though not all of them. The profile shows 640,000 or so clones, 10% to 15% of them singletons. On this clone itself: The target antigen is unknown.

Sequencing input: naive CD4+ T cells from blood. This chain links TRBV6-6 with TRBJ1-4; D might be TRBD1 (6 bases). The receptor was isolated from a man aged 18 to 35 with type 1 diabetes. In nucleotides, the CDR3 is TGTGCCAGCAGCGAACAGGGTCCTGGGACTAATGAAAAACTGTTTTTT. Amino acid sequence: CASSEQGPGTNEKLFF.